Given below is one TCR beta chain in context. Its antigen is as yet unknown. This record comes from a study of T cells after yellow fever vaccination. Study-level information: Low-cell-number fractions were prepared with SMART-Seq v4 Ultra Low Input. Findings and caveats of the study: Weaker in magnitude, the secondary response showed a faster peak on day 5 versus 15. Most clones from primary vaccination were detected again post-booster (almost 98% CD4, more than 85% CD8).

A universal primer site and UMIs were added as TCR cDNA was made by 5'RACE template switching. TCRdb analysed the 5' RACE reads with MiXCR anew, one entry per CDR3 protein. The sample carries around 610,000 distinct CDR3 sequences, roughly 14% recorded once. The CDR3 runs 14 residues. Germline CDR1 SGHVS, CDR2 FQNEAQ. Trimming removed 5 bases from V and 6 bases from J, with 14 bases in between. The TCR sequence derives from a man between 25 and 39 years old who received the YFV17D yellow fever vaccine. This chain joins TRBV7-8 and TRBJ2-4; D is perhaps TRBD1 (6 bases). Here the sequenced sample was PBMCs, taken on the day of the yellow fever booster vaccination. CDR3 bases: TGTGCCAGCAGCCGACAGGCAGGCGGAAACATTCAGTACTTC. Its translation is CASSRQAGGNIQYF. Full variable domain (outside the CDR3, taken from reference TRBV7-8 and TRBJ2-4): GAGVSQSPRYKVAKRGQDVALRCDPISGHVSLFWYQQALGQGPEFLTYFQNEAQLDKSGLPSDRFFAERPEGSVSTLKIQRTQQEDSAVYLCASSRQAGGNIQYFGAGTRLSVL.